Each of the 7 T cell receptor beta chains below was sequenced from the same sample in a study of T cells in Graves' hyperthyroidism and ophthalmopathy. Template material for amplifying TCR beta CDR3 regions consisted of RNA transcripts. Initially, a first-round RT-PCR of the TCR CDR3 employed the HTBI primer set. TCRdb re-analysed the multiplex PCR reads in MiXCR, keeping a single row per CDR3 protein. The sample comprises under 350,000 distinct CDR3 sequences, about 13% of which are singletons, and roughly 35% rests with the top ten. The source material was blood. These receptors were obtained from a woman aged 40 to 50 with Graves' ophthalmopathy.

The CDR3 loop reads CASSRADHTGAFF. CDR3 bases: TGTGCCAGTAGTAGAGCCGACCACACCGGGGCTTTCTTT. This chain links TRBV19 with TRBJ1-1; D is undetermined. The V end lost 4 bases, the J end lost 11 bases, and 17 bases lay between the germline ends. Germline CDR1 reads LNHDA; CDR2 reads SQIVND (reference sequence). The CDR3 is 13 residues long.

The table lists this clonotype with a few counts. Sequence at one end of the junction differs from germline and may be a read error. The rearrangement uses TRBV7-9 and TRBJ1-1, with D hard to call. This CDR3 is 12 amino acids long. Germline V gene sequence: CDR1 SEHNR, CDR2 FQNEAQ (reference sequence). CDR3 in amino acids: CAGSLLNTEAFF. The CDR3 DNA is TGTGCCGGCAGCTTGTTAAACACTGAAGCTTTCTTT.

The gene calls are TRBV5-6 and TRBJ2-3, with TRBD2 as a possible D gene (6 bases). This CDR3 region has 16 residues. CDR1 is SGHDT, CDR2 YYEEEE, per germline. Trimming took 0 bases from V and 7 from J, leaving 18 bases between them. CDR3 in amino acids: CASSLDRTTPLYTQYF. Written as DNA, the CDR3 is TGTGCCAGCAGCTTGGATCGGACTACACCATTGTATACGCAGTATTTT.

This chain uses TRBV3-1 with TRBJ2-5; D not certain. Trimming took off 6 bases at V and 5 bases at J, with 19 bases between the two ends. Germline V gene sequence: CDR1 LGHDT, CDR2 YNNKEL (reference sequence). The CDR3 is made up of 15 amino acids. The DNA of the CDR3 is TGTGCCAGCAGTTGGAATTCTGGCCTCGGTGAGACCCAGTACTTC. Its protein product is CASSWNSGLGETQYF.

This clonotype was found many times. V usage is TRBV11-3 and J usage is TRBJ1-1, with TRBD1 matching 8 bases. V trimming: 5 bases; J trimming: 4 bases; junction bases outside the gene matches: 12. This CDR3 is built from 16 residues. The germline V gene has CDR1 SGHNT and CDR2 YENEEA. The CDR3 region is CASSTAGGPRSTEAFF. CDR3 DNA sequence: TGTGCCAGCAGCACCGCAGGGGGCCCTCGGTCCACTGAAGCTTTCTTT.

Ten or more counts support this clonotype. The chain employs TRBV15 and TRBJ1-2; a weak D match, TRBD1 (5 bases). Trimming stripped 1 base from V and 6 bases from J, with 6 bases between. The CDR3 totals 12 residues. Germline assignment: CDR1 LNHNV and CDR2 YYDKDF (reference sequence). The CDR3 DNA reads TGTGCCACCAGCAGAGGAGGGGATGGCTACACCTTC. Translated, it gives CATSRGGDGYTF.

With regard to this clonotype: Since a much larger clone is just one base distant, this may be a read error. J is TRBJ2-5 and V is TRBV12-3 or TRBV12-4, with TRBD1 identical over 8 bases. The end of the DNA fits TRBJ2-1 better, so the J call may be wrong. This CDR3 has 14 residues. The CDR3 protein is CASSFRGRWETQFF. The CDR3, as DNA: TGTGCCAGCAGTTTCAGGGGGCGGTGGGAGACCCAGTTCTTC.